Listed here are 28 T cell receptor beta chains from one sample, sequenced in a study of blood T cell repertoires in COVID-19. This table comes from immunoSEQ multiplex PCR, and its TCRdb copy is limited to in-frame clones, with some not included. In the table there are about 180,000 clones, 80% to 90% of which are singletons. The sequenced sample was PBMCs or T cells enriched from blood (not recorded which). These receptor sequences come from a young woman who had recovered from COVID-19.

Of note for this clone: This same CDR3 is encoded by further DNA sequences in the sample. This chain uses TRBV5-1 with TRBJ1-1; 9 nucleotides align to TRBD1. Losses at the gene ends were 5 bases for V and 1 base for J; bases not matched to a gene: 3. Germline V lookup: CDR1 SGHRS, CDR2 YFSETQ. CDR3 length equals 14 residues. The CDR3 nucleotides read TGCGCCAGCAGTCCGGGACAGGGGAACACTGAAGCTTTCTTT. Protein product: CASSPGQGNTEAFF.

V usage is TRBV28 and J usage is TRBJ2-7; maybe TRBD1 (5 bases). Trimming left V 8 bases short and J 2 bases short, with 13 bases between. The CDR3 loop spans 13 amino acids. Germline V gives CDR1 MDHEN, CDR2 SYDVKM. This CDR3 reads CASGRAETYEQYF. CDR3 nucleotides: TGTGCCAGCGGCAGGGCAGAGACCTACGAGCAGTACTTC.

The rearrangement links TRBV5-6 to TRBJ2-6; D is unresolved. The germline V and J ends were trimmed by 1 base and 2 bases, with 7 bases remaining between them. There are 15 residues in the CDR3. Germline V gene data show CDR1 as SGHDT and CDR2 as YYEEEE. The CDR3 nucleotides read TGTGCCAGCAGCTTGTCAGGTGCTGGGGCCAACGTCCTGACTTTC. It codes for CASSLSGAGANVLTF.

For the CDR3, the DNA is TGTGCCAGCAGTTCTGGACAGGGACTAATGAACACTGAAGCTTTCTTT. Its protein product is CASSSGQGLMNTEAFF. The chain combines TRBV6-5 with TRBJ1-1, with TRBD1 matching 8 bases. V shed 4 bases and J 0 bases; nucleotides not matched to a gene: 7. The CDR3 has 16 residues. CDR1 and CDR2 from the germline V gene are MNHEY and SVGAGI.

The gene calls are TRBV19 and TRBJ2-3; D is undetermined. Per germline, CDR1 LNHDA and CDR2 SQIVND (reference sequence). The length of the CDR3 is 12 residues. The germline V and J ends were trimmed by 3 bases and 6 bases, with 7 bases remaining between them. The CDR3 loop reads CASSMVRDTQYF. CDR3 in DNA: TGTGCCAGTAGTATGGTGAGGGATACGCAGTATTTT.

This clone was seen once. The J gene is TRBJ2-7, the V gene TRBV15, with TRBD2 as a possible D gene (6 bases). Germline V CDR1 and CDR2: LNHNV, YYDKDF (reference sequence). Trimming took 0 bases from V and 1 from J, leaving 10 bases between them. The CDR3 extends over 15 amino acids. Here the CDR3 reads CATSRDRGSSYEQYF. As DNA, the CDR3 is TGTGCCACCAGCAGAGATCGGGGGTCTTCCTACGAGCAGTACTTC.

The CDR3 loop reads CATEGLAGAGNEQYF. DNA of the CDR3: TGTGCCACTGAAGGGCTAGCGGGAGCTGGGAACGAGCAGTACTTC. The chain recombines TRBV28 with TRBJ2-7; 10 bases line up with TRBD2. CDR3 size: 15 residues. Looked up from germline, CDR1 is MDHEN and CDR2 is SYDVKM. The ends lost 10 bases at V and 5 bases at J; junction bases unmatched: 14.

The chain recombines TRBV5-1 with TRBJ2-7; TRBD2 agrees at 7 bases. Germline-derived CDR1 and CDR2 are SGHRS and YFSETQ. There are 16 residues in the CDR3. The trim removed 4 bases at V and 0 bases at J, leaving 10 bases unmatched. The CDR3: CASSLRSGESSYEQYF. The CDR3 nucleotides are TGCGCCAGCAGCCTCCGGAGCGGGGAAAGCTCCTACGAGCAGTACTTC.

The V call is TRBV10-3, the J call TRBJ1-4; 8 positions match TRBD1. The CDR3 sequence is 14 residues long. Germline CDR1 reads ENHRY; CDR2 reads SYGVKD. V trimming: 9 bases; J trimming: 6 bases; junction bases outside the gene matches: 9. CDR3 bases: TGTGCCATTAGCAACCCAGGGGGCGATGAAAAACTGTTTTTT. Protein: CAISNPGGDEKLFF.

The chain joins TRBV25-1 to TRBJ1-6; no definite D call. The V gene's germline CDR1 is MGHDK and CDR2 SYGVNS. This CDR3 comprises 14 residues. V lost 3 bases and J 4 bases, leaving 7 bases between the germline ends. Here the CDR3 reads CASSDQVYNSPLHF. The CDR3 DNA is TGTGCCAGCAGTGACCAGGTTTATAATTCACCCCTCCACTTT.

The V call is TRBV7-2, the J call TRBJ2-2; D is perhaps TRBD2 (5 bases). Germline CDR1 reads SGHTA; CDR2 reads FQGNSA. The CDR3 is 14 amino acids. The ends were cut back, 5 bases at V and 7 bases at J, with 14 bases in the middle. CDR3 nucleotides: TGTGCCAGCAGCCAAGCGGTTGGGAACGGGGAGCTGTTTTTT. Its translation: CASSQAVGNGELFF.

Comments on this clone: The junction does not match germline at one end; this may be a read error. The chain is built from TRBV10-3 and TRBJ1-5; TRBD1 agrees at 7 bases. There are 12 residues in the CDR3. From germline, CDR1 is ENHRY and CDR2 SYGVKD. CDR3 protein: CATGVGTGQLIF. CDR3 bases: TGTGCCACCGGGGTGGGGACGGGACAGCTCATTTTT.

The chain is built from TRBV5-8 and TRBJ1-5, with 7 bases matching TRBD1. Germline lookup yields CDR1 SGHTS and CDR2 YDEGEE. The CDR3 sequence is 15 residues long. Germline trimming cut 0 bases from V and 0 bases from J; bases unmatched to any gene: 0. Written as DNA, the CDR3 is TGTGCCAGCAGCTTGGAGGGGGCTAGCAATCAGCCCCAGCATTTT. Its protein is CASSLEGASNQPQHF.

The chain is built from TRBV18 and TRBJ1-6; 10 bases fit TRBD1. J lost 5 bases, V lost 3 bases, and 10 bases had no gene match. The CDR3 consists of 18 residues. CDR1 and CDR2 from the germline V gene are KGHSH and LQKENI. CDR3 nucleotide sequence: TGTGCCAGCTCACCGACTCTGACAGGGGGCTATGATAATTCACCCCTCCACTTT. Its translation: CASSPTLTGGYDNSPLHF.

The chain couples TRBV7-2 to TRBJ1-4, with a weak D call TRBD1 (5 bases). Trimming pared 1 base from V and 0 bases from J, leaving 9 bases between. Germline lookup yields CDR1 SGHTA and CDR2 FQGNSA. The CDR3 runs 16 residues. CDR3 sequence: CASSLGRASTNEKLFF. The CDR3 region has the DNA TGTGCCAGCAGCTTAGGCAGGGCCTCAACTAATGAAAAACTGTTTTTT.

V is TRBV5-6 and J is TRBJ2-1, with 13 nucleotides matching TRBD2. Germline CDR1 and CDR2: SGHDT and YYEEEE. The CDR3 loop spans 15 amino acids. V was pared by 1 base and J by 9 bases, with 4 bases of the junction left unmatched. As DNA, the CDR3 is TGTGCCAGCAGCTTGAGGACTAGCGGGGGTTCTGAGCAGTTCTTC. This encodes CASSLRTSGGSEQFF. Full variable domain (missing parts from reference TRBV5-6 and TRBJ2-1): DAGVTQSPTHLIKTRGQQVTLRCSPKSGHDTVSWYQQALGQGPQFIFQYYEEEERQRGNFPDRFSGHQFPNYSSELNVNALLLGDSALYLCASSLRTSGGSEQFFGPGTRLTVL.

The chain has TRBV28 and TRBJ2-1; the D gene is possibly TRBD1 (6 bases). Germline V gives CDR1 MDHEN, CDR2 SYDVKM. Trimming removed 6 bases from V and 5 bases from J, with 11 bases in between. The CDR3 is 13 amino acids. The CDR3 loop is CASSLTGNNEQFF. The CDR3, as DNA: TGTGCCAGCAGCCTGACAGGTAACAATGAGCAGTTCTTC.

This chain connects TRBV18 to TRBJ1-1; no definite D call. Trimming left V 9 bases short and J 4 bases short, with 15 bases between. Germline CDR1 and CDR2: KGHSH and LQKENI. The CDR3 is 13 residues long. This CDR3 is CASTLGDGTEAFF. CDR3 sequence (DNA): TGTGCCAGTACCCTCGGGGATGGCACTGAAGCTTTCTTT.

The V and J genes are TRBV7-8 and TRBJ2-1; 11 bases are a match to TRBD2. The ends lost 0 bases at V and 12 bases at J; junction bases unmatched: 13. This CDR3 contains 17 residues. CDR1 SGHVS and CDR2 FQNEAQ come from the germline V gene. CDR3 coding DNA: TGTGCCAGCAGCTTAGCGCTAGCGGGAGGAAATACAATGACGCAGTTCTTC. Amino acids: CASSLALAGGNTMTQFF.

The rearrangement uses TRBV19 and TRBJ2-1; 7 nucleotides line up with TRBD2. Germline CDR1 reads LNHDA; CDR2 reads SQIVND (reference sequence). CDR3 size: 15 residues. The junction had 9 bases not matched to a gene; V was cut back by 2 bases and J by 8 bases. CDR3 bases: TGTGCCAGTAGTATATACGGGACTAACAACCATGAGCAGTTCTTC. Encoded protein: CASSIYGTNNHEQFF.

This clone was detected a few times. DNA of the CDR3: TGTGCCAGCAGTTACGAGTCGTCTGGTGCCTACGAGCAGTACTTC. Protein: CASSYESSGAYEQYF. The V and J genes are TRBV6-5 and TRBJ2-7; no clear D gene. In germline, CDR1 is MNHEY, CDR2 SVGAGI. The CDR3 spans 15 residues. The V gene lost 2 bases and the J gene lost 2 bases, with 13 bases spanning the gap.

This chain uses TRBV4-3 with TRBJ1-2, with D perhaps matching TRBD1 (5 bases). V lost 0 bases and J lost 6, with 17 bases in between. CDR3 length: 16 amino acids. Germline values: CDR1 LGHNA, CDR2 YSLEER. DNA of the CDR3: TGCGCCAGCAGCCAAGATGTATTCGCTTGGGGCGATGGCTACACCTTC. It translates to CASSQDVFAWGDGYTF.

This clone appeared a few times. The chain is built from TRBV5-1 and TRBJ2-7, with unresolved D. Per germline, CDR1 SGHRS and CDR2 YFSETQ. V gave up 0 bases and J gave up 3 bases, with 7 bases separating them. The CDR3 has 13 residues. CDR3 DNA sequence: TGCGCCAGCAGCTTGGCCAGTGACTACGAGCAGTACTTC. Protein: CASSLASDYEQYF.

The chain links TRBV27 to TRBJ2-6; the D is unclear. The germline V gene encodes CDR1 MNHEY and CDR2 SMNVEV (reference sequence). The CDR3 is 17 residues long. V gave up 3 bases and J gave up 0 bases, with 12 bases separating them. CDR3 loop: CASSLLAALSGANVLTF. CDR3 in DNA: TGTGCCAGCAGTTTGTTGGCGGCACTCTCTGGGGCCAACGTCCTGACTTTC.

Here the CDR3 reads CATRDRETHNEQFF. DNA of the CDR3: TGTGCCACCCGGGACAGGGAGACACACAATGAGCAGTTCTTC. This chain links TRBV19 with TRBJ2-1, with 9 bases matching TRBD1. V shed 10 bases and J 5 bases; nucleotides not matched to a gene: 9. This CDR3 contains 14 residues. Germline CDR1 and CDR2: LNHDA and SQIVND (reference sequence).

This sequence joins TRBV5-1 and TRBJ1-1; maybe TRBD1 (6 bases). CDR1 SGHRS and CDR2 YFSETQ come from the germline V gene. V was pared by 3 bases and J by 7 bases, with 13 bases between. The CDR3 contains 13 residues. CDR3 in DNA: TGCGCCAGCAGCTGGGGGGCGGGGGGTGAAGCTTTCTTT. It specifies CASSWGAGGEAFF.

The chain has TRBV27 and TRBJ2-5, with TRBD1 as a possible D gene (6 bases). The CDR3 totals 16 residues. Germline-derived CDR1 and CDR2 are MNHEY and SMNVEV (reference sequence). Trimming removed 6 bases at V and 5 bases at J, with 22 bases between. CDR3: CASSLSAGTHKETQYF. The CDR3 DNA reads TGTGCCAGCAGCCTTTCCGCCGGGACACATAAGGAGACCCAGTACTTC.

For the CDR3, the DNA is TGCGCCAGCAGCCAAGAAATGACTAGACCACCTTACACAGATACGCAGTATTTT. Translating it yields CASSQEMTRPPYTDTQYF. The chain employs TRBV4-3 and TRBJ2-3; possible D gene TRBD2, 6 bases. Trimming left V 0 bases short and J 2 bases short, with 18 bases between. The CDR3 consists of 18 residues. Germline CDR1 and CDR2: LGHNA and YSLEER.